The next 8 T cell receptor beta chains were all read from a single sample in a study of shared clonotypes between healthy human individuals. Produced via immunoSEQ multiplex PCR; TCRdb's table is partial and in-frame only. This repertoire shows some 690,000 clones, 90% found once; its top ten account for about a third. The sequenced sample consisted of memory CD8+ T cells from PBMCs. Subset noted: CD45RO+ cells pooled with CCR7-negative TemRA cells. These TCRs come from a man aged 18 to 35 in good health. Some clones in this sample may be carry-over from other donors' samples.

CDR3 residues: CASSLFGPSGEQFF. The CDR3 nucleotides read TGTGCCAGCAGCTTGTTCGGCCCAAGCGGTGAGCAGTTCTTC. The chain is built from TRBV5-4 and TRBJ2-1, with D perhaps TRBD2 (5 bases). CDR1 and CDR2 from the germline V gene are SGHNT and YYREEE (reference sequence). The length of the CDR3 is 14 residues. Trimming stripped 1 base from V and 9 bases from J, with 14 bases between.

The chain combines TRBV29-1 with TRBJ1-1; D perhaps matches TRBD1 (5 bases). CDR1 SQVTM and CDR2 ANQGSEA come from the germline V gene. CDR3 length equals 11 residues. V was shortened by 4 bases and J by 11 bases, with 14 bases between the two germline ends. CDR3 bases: TGCAGCGTTGCTCGGGACGGGGTGGCTTTCTTT. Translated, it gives CSVARDGVAFF. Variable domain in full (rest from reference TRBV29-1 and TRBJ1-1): SAVISQKPSRDICQRGTSLTIQCQVDSQVTMMFWYRQQPGQSLTLIATANQGSEATYESGFVIDKFPISRPNLTFSTLTVSNMSPEDSSIYLCSVARDGVAFFGQGTRLTVV.

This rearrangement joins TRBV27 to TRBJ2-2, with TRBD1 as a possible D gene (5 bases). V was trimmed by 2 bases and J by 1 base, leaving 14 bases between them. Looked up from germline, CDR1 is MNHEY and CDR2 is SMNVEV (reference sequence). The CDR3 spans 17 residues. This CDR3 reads CASSLRPGSENTGELFF. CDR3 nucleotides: TGTGCCAGCAGTTTACGCCCAGGGTCGGAGAACACCGGGGAGCTGTTTTTT.

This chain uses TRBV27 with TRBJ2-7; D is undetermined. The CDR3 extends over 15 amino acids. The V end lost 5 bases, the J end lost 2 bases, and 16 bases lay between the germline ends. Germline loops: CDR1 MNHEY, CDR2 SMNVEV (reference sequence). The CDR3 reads CASSPALGVTYEQYF. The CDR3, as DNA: TGTGCCAGCAGTCCCGCATTAGGTGTTACCTACGAGCAGTACTTC.

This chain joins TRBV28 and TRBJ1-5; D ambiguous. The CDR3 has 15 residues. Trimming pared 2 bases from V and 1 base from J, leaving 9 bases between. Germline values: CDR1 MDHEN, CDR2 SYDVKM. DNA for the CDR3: TGTGCCAGCAGTTTAATTGTCGGGAGCAATCAGCCCCAGCATTTT. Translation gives CASSLIVGSNQPQHF.

The CDR3 here is CASSVARGGLGGYTF. Written as DNA, the CDR3 is TGTGCCAGCAGCGTAGCTCGAGGGGGCTTGGGTGGCTACACCTTC. The chain joins TRBV9 to TRBJ1-2; 7 positions match TRBD1. The CDR3 sequence is 15 residues long. Germline trimming cut 0 bases from V and 7 bases from J; bases unmatched to any gene: 9. The germline V gene has CDR1 SGDLS and CDR2 YYNGEE.

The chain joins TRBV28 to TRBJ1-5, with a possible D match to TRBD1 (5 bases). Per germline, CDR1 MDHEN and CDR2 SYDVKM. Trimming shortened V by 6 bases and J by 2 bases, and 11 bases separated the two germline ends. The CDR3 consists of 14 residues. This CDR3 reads CASSMRGGNQPQHF. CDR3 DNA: TGTGCCAGCAGCATGAGAGGGGGCAATCAGCCCCAGCATTTT.

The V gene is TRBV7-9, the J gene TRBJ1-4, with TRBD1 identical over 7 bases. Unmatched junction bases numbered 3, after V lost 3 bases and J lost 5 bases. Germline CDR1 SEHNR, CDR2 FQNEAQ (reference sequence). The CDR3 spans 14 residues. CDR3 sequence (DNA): TGTGCCAGCAGCTTGACAGGGCTCAATGAAAAACTGTTTTTT. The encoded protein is CASSLTGLNEKLFF.